This passage covers 10 T cell receptor beta chains from one sample sequenced in a study of regulatory T cells in long-lasting Graves disease. In building TCR beta libraries, iRepertoire HTBI primers were used together with Arm-PCR of CDR3 regions. TCRdb re-derived calls from the multiplex PCR reads in MiXCR, one entry per CDR3 protein. The table records about 660,000 distinct CDR3 sequences, around 32% of them present only once. Specified time point: persistent/refractory GD, antithyroid drugs over 5 years with positive TRAb. The authors made the TCR library using RNA they extracted from PBMCs. Sequenced material: peripheral blood mononuclear cells (PBMCs), taken when the disease was refractory, from a patient treated with antithyroid drugs. All receptors derive from a female donor with Graves disease.

This clonotype was recorded at least ten times. The chain links TRBV6-1 to TRBJ1-5; TRBD1 agrees at 8 bases. Germline CDR1 MNHNS, CDR2 SASEGT. The V and J ends lost 7 bases and 2 bases, in that order; junction bases with no gene match: 4. This CDR3 is built from 14 residues. CDR3 in DNA: TGTGCCAGCACGATACAGGGGGGCAATCAGCCCCAGCATTTT. Protein sequence: CASTIQGGNQPQHF.

This clonotype has only a few counts. The V and J genes are TRBV6-2 or TRBV6-3 and TRBJ2-7, with TRBD1 as a possible D gene (5 bases). CDR1 MNHEY and CDR2 SVGEGT come from the germline V gene. The length of the CDR3 is 12 residues. Trimming removed 4 bases from V and 13 bases from J, with 17 bases in between. The CDR3 sequence is CASSLEGPGIYF. In DNA form, the CDR3 reads TGTGCCAGCAGTTTAGAAGGGCCAGGGATCTACTTC.

This clonotype occurred many times. The chain is built from TRBV20-1 and TRBJ2-7; D may be TRBD1 (5 bases). Deletions cut 3 bases from V and 3 bases from J, with 12 bases between. Germline CDR1 and CDR2: DFQATT and SNEGSKA (reference sequence). The CDR3 loop spans 13 amino acids. The CDR3 sequence is CSASSDKGYEQYF. DNA for the CDR3: TGCAGTGCTAGCTCGGACAAGGGCTACGAGCAGTACTTC.

This clonotype was observed many times. The V call is TRBV2, the J call TRBJ1-4; a weak D match, TRBD1 (6 bases). This CDR3 comprises 15 residues. V was shortened by 4 bases and J by 5 bases, with 14 bases between the two germline ends. CDR1 is SNHLY, CDR2 FYNNEI, per germline. The CDR3 sequence: CASSGPGGPNEKLFF. The CDR3 nucleotides read TGTGCCAGCAGTGGACCGGGGGGGCCCAATGAAAAACTGTTTTTT. Using reference TRBV2 and TRBJ1-4 for the parts outside the CDR3, the full variable domain is EPEVTQTPSHQVTQMGQEVILRCVPISNHLYFYWYRQILGQKVEFLVSFYNNEISEKSEIFDDQFSVERPDGSNFTLKIRSTKLEDSAMYFCASSGPGGPNEKLFFGSGTQLSVL.

The chain links TRBV3-1 to TRBJ1-4; D not resolved. Trimming cost V 0 bases and J 10 bases, with 6 bases left between them. CDR1 is LGHDT and CDR2 is YNNKEL in the germline V gene (reference sequence). This CDR3 comprises 12 residues. The CDR3 is CASSQDEVKLFF. CDR3 sequence (DNA): TGTGCCAGCAGCCAAGATGAAGTAAAACTGTTTTTT. The variable domain in full, with the rest retrieved from reference TRBV3-1 and TRBJ1-4, is DTAVSQTPKYLVTQMGNDKSIKCEQNLGHDTMYWYKQDSKKFLKIMFSYNNKELIINETVPNRFSPKSPDKAHLNLHINSLELGDSAVYFCASSQDEVKLFFGSGTQLSVL.

This clonotype was detected only once. The conserved closing phenylalanine or tryptophan is absent in this CDR3, likely reflecting a read error. This chain joins TRBV11-2 and TRBJ2-7; 8 bases map to TRBD2. The ends lost 0 bases at V and 3 bases at J; junction bases unmatched: 1. This CDR3 is 14 amino acids long. CDR1 is SGHAT and CDR2 is FQNNGV in the germline V gene. CDR3 in amino acids: CASSLESGGYEQYL. The CDR3, as DNA: TGTGCCAGCAGCTTAGAAAGCGGGGGCTACGAGCAGTACTTA.

This clonotype turned up a few times. The J gene is TRBJ1-2, the V gene TRBV29-1; 9 nucleotides agree with TRBD1. The CDR3 sequence is 14 residues long. Germline V lookup: CDR1 SQVTM, CDR2 ANQGSEA. V lost 6 bases and J lost 4; bases outside the gene matches: 9. The CDR3: CSVSTGGEGYGYTF. CDR3 in DNA: TGCAGCGTATCCACAGGGGGCGAGGGCTATGGCTACACCTTC. The full variable domain, rest sourced from reference TRBV29-1 and TRBJ1-2, is SAVISQKPSRDICQRGTSLTIQCQVDSQVTMMFWYRQQPGQSLTLIATANQGSEATYESGFVIDKFPISRPNLTFSTLTVSNMSPEDSSIYLCSVSTGGEGYGYTFGSGTRLTVV.

The table lists this clonotype with a few counts. V and J are TRBV20-1 and TRBJ1-2, with 9 bases matching TRBD1. Trimming removed 6 bases from V and 8 bases from J; junction bases left unmatched: 13. Germline loops: CDR1 DFQATT, CDR2 SNEGSKA (reference sequence). The CDR3 contains 14 residues. CDR3: CSAFRAGTGPGYTF. As DNA, the CDR3 is TGCAGTGCATTCCGAGCCGGGACAGGGCCCGGCTACACCTTC.

The table lists this clonotype with many counts. The chain employs TRBV12-3 or TRBV12-4 and TRBJ1-5; D ambiguous. This CDR3 is 12 amino acids long. Between the trimmed V and J ends, which lost 6 bases and 3 bases, there was a span of 6 bases. The CDR3 reads CASSSANQPQHF. The CDR3, as DNA: TGTGCCAGCAGCTCCGCCAATCAGCCCCAGCATTTT.

This clonotype occurred a few times. V usage is TRBV20-1 and J usage is TRBJ2-5; possibly TRBD2 for D (5 bases). Germline V gene sequence: CDR1 DFQATT, CDR2 SNEGSKA (reference sequence). The CDR3 is 12 amino acids. The V and J ends lost 5 bases and 5 bases respectively, with 12 bases between them. This CDR3 is CSARGGWETQYF. CDR3 DNA: TGCAGTGCTCGTGGAGGATGGGAGACCCAGTACTTC.